The table lists the clone carrying this T cell receptor delta chain with a few counts. Its antigen is unknown. TCRdb attributes to this sequence the protein of a much larger clone, which differs from the DNA translation at residue 17; a read error is likely, and the protein displayed is translated from the DNA. The data were taken from a study of γδ T cells in repeated Plasmodium falciparum infection. Overall study context: Donors were malaria-exposed Malian children or age- and gender-matched Australian children. Donors had four controlled P. falciparum NF54 infections over around 640 days.

Regarding the study as a whole: In Vdelta2-negative, largely Vdelta1+, gammadelta repertoires, repeated controlled infections appeared to drive clonal selection waves.

Each sorted gammadelta sample had TRG and TRD chains sequenced. TCRdb re-processed the multiplex PCR reads via CATT. The table lists around 50,000 delta-chain clones, roughly 1.9% of them singletons. Bulk repertoires came from Vgamma9/Vdelta2+ or Vdelta2-negative gammadelta T cells flow-sorted from PBMC. The V and J ends lost 1 base and 0 bases, in that order; junction bases with no gene match: 28. The CDR3 sequence is 24 residues long. CDR1 is TSWWSYY and CDR2 is QGS in the germline V gene. This TCR came from a pool of human donors (malaria-infected and uninfected, not separated). Material: gamma-delta T cells from blood. The rearrangement joins TRDV1 to TRDJ1; 8 bases agree with TRDD3. This CDR3 reads CALGEPCRFLKISTGGLYTDKLIF. DNA for the CDR3: TGTGCTCTTGGGGAACCCTGTCGTTTCCTAAAAATAAGTACTGGGGGTCTTTACACCGATAAACTCATCTTT.